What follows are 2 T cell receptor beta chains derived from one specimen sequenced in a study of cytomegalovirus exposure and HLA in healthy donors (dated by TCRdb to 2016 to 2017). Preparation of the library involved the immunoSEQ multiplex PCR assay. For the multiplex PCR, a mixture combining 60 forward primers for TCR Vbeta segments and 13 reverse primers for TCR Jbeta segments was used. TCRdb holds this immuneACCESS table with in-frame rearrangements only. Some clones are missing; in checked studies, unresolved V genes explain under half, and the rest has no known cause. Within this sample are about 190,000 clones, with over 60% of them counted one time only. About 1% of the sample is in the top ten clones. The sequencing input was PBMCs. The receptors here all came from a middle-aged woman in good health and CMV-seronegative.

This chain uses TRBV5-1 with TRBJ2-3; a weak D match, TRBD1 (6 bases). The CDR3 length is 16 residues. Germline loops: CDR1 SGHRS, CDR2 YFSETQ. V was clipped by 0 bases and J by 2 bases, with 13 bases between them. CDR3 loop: CASSLVRAGDTDTQYF. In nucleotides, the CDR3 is TGCGCCAGCAGCTTGGTGAGGGCAGGGGACACAGATACGCAGTATTTT.

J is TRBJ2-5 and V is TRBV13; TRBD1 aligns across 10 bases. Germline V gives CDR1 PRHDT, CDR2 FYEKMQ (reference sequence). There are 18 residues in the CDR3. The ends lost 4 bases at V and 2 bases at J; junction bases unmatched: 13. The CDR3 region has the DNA TGTGCCAGCAGCTCATATTCGTGGGGACAGGGGACTCAAGAGACCCAGTACTTC. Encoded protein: CASSSYSWGQGTQETQYF. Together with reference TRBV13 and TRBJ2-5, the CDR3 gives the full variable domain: AAGVIQSPRHLIKEKRETATLKCYPIPRHDTVYWYQQGPGQDPQFLISFYEKMQSDKGSIPDRFSAQQFSDYHSELNMSSLELGDSALYFCASSSYSWGQGTQETQYFGPGTRLLVL.